The entry that follows covers one T cell receptor beta chain sequence. Stated treatment: preoperative locoregional IRX-2 cytokine immunotherapy. Patients received preoperative, locoregional IRX-2 cytokine immunotherapy in a phase Ib study. This record comes from a study of preoperative IRX-2 immunotherapy in early breast cancer. Clones were read by immunoSEQ multiplex PCR, and TCRdb kept only the in-frame ones, dropping some. Among about 98,000 clones listed, about nine tenths were seen once. Looked up from germline, CDR1 is LNHDA and CDR2 is SQIVND (reference sequence). This CDR3 has 13 residues. V dropped 9 bases and J dropped 10; count of bases not matched to a gene: 9.

The J gene is TRBJ1-6, the V gene TRBV19; 7 bases match TRBD1. This sequence was found in a human donor with breast cancer. Sequenced material: tumor tissue, taken after IRX-2 immunotherapy. CDR3 protein: CASRGEGYSPLHF. CDR3 nucleotides: TGTGCCAGCAGGGGGGAAGGTTACTCACCCCTCCACTTT. The variable domain in full, completed from reference TRBV19 and TRBJ1-6, reads DGGITQSPKYLFRKEGQNVTLSCEQNLNHDAMYWYRQDPGQGLRLIYYSQIVNDFQKGDIAEGYSVSREKKESFPLTVTSAQKNPTAFYLCASRGEGYSPLHFGNGTRLTVT.